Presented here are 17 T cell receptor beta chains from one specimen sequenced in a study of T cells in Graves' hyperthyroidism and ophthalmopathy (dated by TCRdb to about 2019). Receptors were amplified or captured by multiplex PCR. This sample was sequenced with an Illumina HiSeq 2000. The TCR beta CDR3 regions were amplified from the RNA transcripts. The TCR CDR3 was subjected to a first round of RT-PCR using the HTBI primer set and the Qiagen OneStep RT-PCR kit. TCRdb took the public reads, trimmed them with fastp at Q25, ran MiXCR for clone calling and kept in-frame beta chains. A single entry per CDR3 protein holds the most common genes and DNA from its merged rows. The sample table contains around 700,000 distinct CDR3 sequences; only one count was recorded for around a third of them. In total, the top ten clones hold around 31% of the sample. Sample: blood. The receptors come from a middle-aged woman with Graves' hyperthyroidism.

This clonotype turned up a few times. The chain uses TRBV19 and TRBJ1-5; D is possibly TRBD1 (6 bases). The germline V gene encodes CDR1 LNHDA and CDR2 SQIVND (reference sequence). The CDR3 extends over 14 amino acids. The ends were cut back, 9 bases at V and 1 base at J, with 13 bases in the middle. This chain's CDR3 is CASAGVSSNQPQHF. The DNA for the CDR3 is TGTGCCAGCGCAGGGGTCTCGAGCAATCAGCCCCAGCATTTT.

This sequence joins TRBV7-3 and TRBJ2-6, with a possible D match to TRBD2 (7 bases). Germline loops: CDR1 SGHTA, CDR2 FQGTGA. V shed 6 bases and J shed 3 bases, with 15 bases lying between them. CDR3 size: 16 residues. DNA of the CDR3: TGTGCCAGCAGTTCTGCGGGGGCCCGTGGGGCCAACGTCCTGACTTTC. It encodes CASSSAGARGANVLTF.

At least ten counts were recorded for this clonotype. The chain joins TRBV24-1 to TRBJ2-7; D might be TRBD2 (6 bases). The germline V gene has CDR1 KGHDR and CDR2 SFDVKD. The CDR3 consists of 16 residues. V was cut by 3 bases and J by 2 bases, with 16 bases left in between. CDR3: CATSDNSGTYTYEQYF. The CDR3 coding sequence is TGTGCCACCAGTGATAACTCCGGGACTTATACCTACGAGCAGTACTTC.

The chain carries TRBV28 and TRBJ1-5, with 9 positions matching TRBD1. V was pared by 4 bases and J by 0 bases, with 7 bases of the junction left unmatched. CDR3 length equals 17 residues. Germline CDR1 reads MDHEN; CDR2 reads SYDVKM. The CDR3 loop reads CASSSWGQGYSNQPQHF. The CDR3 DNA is TGTGCCAGCAGTTCCTGGGGACAGGGCTATAGCAATCAGCCCCAGCATTTT.

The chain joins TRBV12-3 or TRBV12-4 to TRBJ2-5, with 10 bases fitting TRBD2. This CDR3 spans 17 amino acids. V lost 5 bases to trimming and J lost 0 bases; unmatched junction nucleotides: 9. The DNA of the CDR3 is TGTGCCAGCAGTGGGAGACTAGCGGGTCCGTACCAAGAGACCCAGTACTTC. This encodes CASSGRLAGPYQETQYF.

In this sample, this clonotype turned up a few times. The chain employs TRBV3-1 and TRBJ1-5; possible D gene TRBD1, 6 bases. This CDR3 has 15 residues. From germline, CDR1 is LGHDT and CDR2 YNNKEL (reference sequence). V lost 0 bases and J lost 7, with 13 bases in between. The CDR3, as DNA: TGTGCCAGCAGCCAAGATGCAGGGGCGGGGCAGCCCCAGCATTTT. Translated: CASSQDAGAGQPQHF. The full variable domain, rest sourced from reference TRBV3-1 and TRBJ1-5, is DTAVSQTPKYLVTQMGNDKSIKCEQNLGHDTMYWYKQDSKKFLKIMFSYNNKELIINETVPNRFSPKSPDKAHLNLHINSLELGDSAVYFCASSQDAGAGQPQHFGDGTRLSIL.

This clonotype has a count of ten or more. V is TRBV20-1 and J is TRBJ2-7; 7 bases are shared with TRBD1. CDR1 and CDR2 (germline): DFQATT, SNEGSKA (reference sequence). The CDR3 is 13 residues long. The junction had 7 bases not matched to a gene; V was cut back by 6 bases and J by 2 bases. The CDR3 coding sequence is TGCAGTGCCCACGACAGGGATGCCTACGAGCAGTACTTC. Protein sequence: CSAHDRDAYEQYF.

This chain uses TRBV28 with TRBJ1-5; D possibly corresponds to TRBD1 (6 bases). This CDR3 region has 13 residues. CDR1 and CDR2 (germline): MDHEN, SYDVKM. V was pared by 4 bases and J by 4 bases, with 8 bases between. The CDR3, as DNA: TGTGCCAGCAGTTACAGGGCTAATCAGCCCCAGCATTTT. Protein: CASSYRANQPQHF.

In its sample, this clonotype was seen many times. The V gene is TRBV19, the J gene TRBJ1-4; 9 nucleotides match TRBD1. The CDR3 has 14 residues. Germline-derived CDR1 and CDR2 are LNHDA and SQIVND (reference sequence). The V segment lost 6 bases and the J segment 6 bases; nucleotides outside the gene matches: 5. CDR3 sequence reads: CASSRQGVDEKLFF. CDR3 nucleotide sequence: TGTGCCAGTAGCCGACAGGGGGTAGATGAAAAACTGTTTTTT. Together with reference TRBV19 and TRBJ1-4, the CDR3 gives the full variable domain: DGGITQSPKYLFRKEGQNVTLSCEQNLNHDAMYWYRQDPGQGLRLIYYSQIVNDFQKGDIAEGYSVSREKKESFPLTVTSAQKNPTAFYLCASSRQGVDEKLFFGSGTQLSVL.

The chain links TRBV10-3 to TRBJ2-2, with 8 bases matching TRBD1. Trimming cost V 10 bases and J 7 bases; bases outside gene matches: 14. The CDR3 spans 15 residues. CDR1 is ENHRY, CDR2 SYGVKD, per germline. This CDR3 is CATRGKVDRDGELFF. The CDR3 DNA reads TGTGCCACACGGGGGAAAGTGGACAGGGACGGGGAGCTGTTTTTT.

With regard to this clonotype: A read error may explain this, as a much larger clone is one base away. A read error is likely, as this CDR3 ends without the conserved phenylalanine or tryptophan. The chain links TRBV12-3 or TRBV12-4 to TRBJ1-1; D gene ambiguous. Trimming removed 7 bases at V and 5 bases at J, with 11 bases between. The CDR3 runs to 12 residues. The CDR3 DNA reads TGTGCCAGCACCAGCGAAGGGACTGAAGCTTTCCTT. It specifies CASTSEGTEAFL.

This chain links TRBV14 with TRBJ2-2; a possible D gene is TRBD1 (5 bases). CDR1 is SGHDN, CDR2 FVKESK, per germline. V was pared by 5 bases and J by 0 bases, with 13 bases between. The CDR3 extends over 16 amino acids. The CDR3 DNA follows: TGTGCCAGCAGCACCCAGGGCTTCGCGAACACCGGGGAGCTGTTTTTT. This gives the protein CASSTQGFANTGELFF. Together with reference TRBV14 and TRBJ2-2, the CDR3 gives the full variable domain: EAGVTQFPSHSVIEKGQTVTLRCDPISGHDNLYWYRRVMGKEIKFLLHFVKESKQDESGMPNNRFLAERTGGTYSTLKVQPAELEDSGVYFCASSTQGFANTGELFFGEGSRLTVL.

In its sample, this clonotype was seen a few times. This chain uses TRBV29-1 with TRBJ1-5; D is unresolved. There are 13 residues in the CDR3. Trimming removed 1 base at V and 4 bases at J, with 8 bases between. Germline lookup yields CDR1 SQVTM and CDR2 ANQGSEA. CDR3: CSVEGAINQPQHF. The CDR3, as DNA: TGCAGCGTTGAAGGGGCAATTAATCAGCCCCAGCATTTT.

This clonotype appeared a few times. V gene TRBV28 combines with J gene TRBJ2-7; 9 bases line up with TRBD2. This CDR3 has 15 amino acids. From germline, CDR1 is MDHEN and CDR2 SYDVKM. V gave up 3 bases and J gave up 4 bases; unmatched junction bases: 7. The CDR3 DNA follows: TGTGCCAGCAGTTTGGACACACTAGCGGGTTACGAGCAGTACTTC. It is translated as CASSLDTLAGYEQYF.

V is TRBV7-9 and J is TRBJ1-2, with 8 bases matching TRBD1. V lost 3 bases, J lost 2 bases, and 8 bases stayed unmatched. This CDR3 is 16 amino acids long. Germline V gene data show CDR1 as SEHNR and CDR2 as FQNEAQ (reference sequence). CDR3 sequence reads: CASSLAIGQGNYGYTF. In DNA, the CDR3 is TGTGCCAGCAGCTTGGCCATAGGACAGGGAAACTATGGCTACACCTTC. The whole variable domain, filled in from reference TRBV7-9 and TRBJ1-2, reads DTGVSQNPRHKITKRGQNVTFRCDPISEHNRLYWYRQTLGQGPEFLTYFQNEAQLEKSRLLSDRFSAERPKGSFSTLEIQRTEQGDSAMYLCASSLAIGQGNYGYTFGSGTRLTVV.

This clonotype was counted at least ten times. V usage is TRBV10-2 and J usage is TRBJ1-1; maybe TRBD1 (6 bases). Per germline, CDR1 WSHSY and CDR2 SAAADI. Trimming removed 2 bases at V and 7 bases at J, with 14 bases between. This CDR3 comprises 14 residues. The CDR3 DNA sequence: TGCGCCAGCAGTGAGACAGGGCAGGGGAATGAAGCTTTCTTT. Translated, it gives CASSETGQGNEAFF.

The DNA for the CDR3 is TGTGCCATCACGGCGGGGAGCACAGATACGCAGTATTTT. Protein product: CAITAGSTDTQYF. The chain recombines TRBV10-3 with TRBJ2-3; D is perhaps TRBD2 (6 bases). Germline lookup yields CDR1 ENHRY and CDR2 SYGVKD. V was pared by 7 bases and J by 0 bases, with 8 bases between. The CDR3 runs 13 residues.